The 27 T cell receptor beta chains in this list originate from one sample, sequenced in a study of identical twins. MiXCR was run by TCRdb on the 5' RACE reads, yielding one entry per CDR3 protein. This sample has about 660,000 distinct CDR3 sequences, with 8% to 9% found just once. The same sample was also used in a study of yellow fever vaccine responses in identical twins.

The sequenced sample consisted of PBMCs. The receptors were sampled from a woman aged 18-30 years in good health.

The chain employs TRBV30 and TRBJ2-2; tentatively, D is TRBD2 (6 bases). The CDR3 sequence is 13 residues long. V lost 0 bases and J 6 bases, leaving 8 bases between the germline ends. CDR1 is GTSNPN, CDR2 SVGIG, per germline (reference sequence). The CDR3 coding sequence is TGTGCCTGGAGTGTGTCGGGGGCCGGGGAGCTGTTTTTT. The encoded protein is CAWSVSGAGELFF.

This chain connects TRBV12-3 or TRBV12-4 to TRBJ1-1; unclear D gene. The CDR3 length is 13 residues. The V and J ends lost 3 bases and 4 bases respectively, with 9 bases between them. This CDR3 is CASSFFQSTEAFF. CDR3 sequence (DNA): TGTGCCAGCAGTTTCTTCCAGTCCACTGAAGCTTTCTTT.

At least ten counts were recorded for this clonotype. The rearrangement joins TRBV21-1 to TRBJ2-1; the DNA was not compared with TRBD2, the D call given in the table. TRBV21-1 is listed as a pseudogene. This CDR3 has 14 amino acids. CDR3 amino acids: CASSKALRRGEQFF. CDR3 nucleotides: TGTGCCAGCAGCAAAGCGCTTAGGAGGGGTGAGCAGTTCTTC.

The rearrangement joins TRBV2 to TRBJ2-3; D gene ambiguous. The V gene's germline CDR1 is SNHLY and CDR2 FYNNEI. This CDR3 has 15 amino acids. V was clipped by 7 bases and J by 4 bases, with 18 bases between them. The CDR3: CASTPRSPAADTQYF. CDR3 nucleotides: TGTGCCAGCACCCCAAGGTCCCCGGCCGCAGATACGCAGTATTTT.

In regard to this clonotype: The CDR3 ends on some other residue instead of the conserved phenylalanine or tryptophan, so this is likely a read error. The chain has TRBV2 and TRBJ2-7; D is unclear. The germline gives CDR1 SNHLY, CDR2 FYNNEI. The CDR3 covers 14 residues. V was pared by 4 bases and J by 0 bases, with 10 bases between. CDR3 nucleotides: TGTGCCAGCAGTGCCATTAGGAGCTCCTACGAGCAGTACTTA. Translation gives CASSAIRSSYEQYL.

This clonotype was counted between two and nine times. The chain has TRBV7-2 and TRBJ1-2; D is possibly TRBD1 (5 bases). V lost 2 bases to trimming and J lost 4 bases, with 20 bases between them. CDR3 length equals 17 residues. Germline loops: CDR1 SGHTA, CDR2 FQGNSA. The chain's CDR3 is CASSLSPGWGFGYGYTF. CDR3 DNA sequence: TGTGCCAGCAGCTTATCCCCAGGGTGGGGGTTCGGCTATGGCTACACCTTC.

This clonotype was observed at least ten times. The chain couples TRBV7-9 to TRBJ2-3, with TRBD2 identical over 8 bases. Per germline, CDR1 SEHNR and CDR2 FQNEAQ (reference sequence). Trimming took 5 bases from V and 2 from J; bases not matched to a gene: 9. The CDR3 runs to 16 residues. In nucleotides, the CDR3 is TGTGCCAGCAGCGCCTGGCGGGAGGCGAACACAGATACGCAGTATTTT. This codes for CASSAWREANTDTQYF.

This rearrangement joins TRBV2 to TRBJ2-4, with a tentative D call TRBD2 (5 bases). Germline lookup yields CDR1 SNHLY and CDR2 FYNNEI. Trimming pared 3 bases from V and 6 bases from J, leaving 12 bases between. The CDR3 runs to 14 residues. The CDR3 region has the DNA TGTGCCAGCAGTGACGGCACCAGCGGAAACATTCAGTACTTC. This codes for CASSDGTSGNIQYF.

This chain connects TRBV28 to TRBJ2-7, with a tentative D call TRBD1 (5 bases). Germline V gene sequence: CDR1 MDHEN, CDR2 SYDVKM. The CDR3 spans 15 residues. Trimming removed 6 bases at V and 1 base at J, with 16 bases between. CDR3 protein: CASSIHRWESYEQYF. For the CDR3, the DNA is TGTGCCAGCAGCATACACAGGTGGGAATCCTACGAGCAGTACTTC.

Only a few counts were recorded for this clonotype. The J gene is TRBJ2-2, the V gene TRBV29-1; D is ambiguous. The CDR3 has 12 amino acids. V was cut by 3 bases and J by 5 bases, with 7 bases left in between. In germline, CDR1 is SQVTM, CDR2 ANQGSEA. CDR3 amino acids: CSVERRTGELFF. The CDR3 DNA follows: TGCAGCGTTGAGAGAAGGACCGGGGAGCTGTTTTTT.

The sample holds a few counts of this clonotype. CDR3 sequence reads: CASLWEPYTDTQYF. The DNA of the CDR3 is TGTGCCAGCTTATGGGAGCCCTACACAGATACGCAGTATTTT. The rearrangement joins TRBV18 to TRBJ2-3; perhaps TRBD2 as D (5 bases). This CDR3 is built from 14 residues. V was cut by 7 bases and J by 2 bases, with 13 bases left in between. The germline CDR1 and CDR2 sequences are KGHSH and LQKENI.

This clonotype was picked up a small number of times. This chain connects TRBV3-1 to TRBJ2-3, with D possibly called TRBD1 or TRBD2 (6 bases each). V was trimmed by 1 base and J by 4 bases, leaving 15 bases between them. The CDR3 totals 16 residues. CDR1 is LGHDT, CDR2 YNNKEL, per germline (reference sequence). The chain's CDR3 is CASSQGTGAPADTQYF. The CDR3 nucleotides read TGTGCCAGCAGCCAAGGAACGGGGGCCCCCGCAGATACGCAGTATTTT.

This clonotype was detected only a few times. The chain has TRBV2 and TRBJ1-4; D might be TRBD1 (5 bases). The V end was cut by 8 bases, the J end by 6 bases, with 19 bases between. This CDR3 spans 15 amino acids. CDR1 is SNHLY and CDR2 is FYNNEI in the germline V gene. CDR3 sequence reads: CASQRAQGWDEKLFF. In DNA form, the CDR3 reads TGTGCCAGCCAGAGGGCCCAGGGTTGGGATGAAAAACTGTTTTTT. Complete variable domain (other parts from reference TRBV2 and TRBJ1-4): EPEVTQTPSHQVTQMGQEVILRCVPISNHLYFYWYRQILGQKVEFLVSFYNNEISEKSEIFDDQFSVERPDGSNFTLKIRSTKLEDSAMYFCASQRAQGWDEKLFFGSGTQLSVL.

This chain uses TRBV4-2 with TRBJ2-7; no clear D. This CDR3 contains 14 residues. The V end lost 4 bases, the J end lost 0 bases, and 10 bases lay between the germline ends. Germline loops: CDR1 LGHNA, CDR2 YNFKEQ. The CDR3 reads CASSPGFNSYEQYF. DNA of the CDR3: TGTGCCAGCAGCCCCGGGTTTAACTCCTACGAGCAGTACTTC.

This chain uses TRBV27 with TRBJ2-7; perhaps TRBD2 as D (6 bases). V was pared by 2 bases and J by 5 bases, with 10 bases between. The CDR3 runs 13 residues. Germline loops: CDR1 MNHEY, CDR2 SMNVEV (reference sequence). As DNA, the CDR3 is TGTGCCAGCAGTTTAAAGGAGGGTCACGAGCAGTACTTC. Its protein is CASSLKEGHEQYF.

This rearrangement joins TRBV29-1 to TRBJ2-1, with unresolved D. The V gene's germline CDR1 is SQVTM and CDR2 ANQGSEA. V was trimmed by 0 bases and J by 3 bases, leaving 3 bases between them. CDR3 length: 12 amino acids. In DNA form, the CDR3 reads TGCAGCGTTGAAGAGGGCTACAATGAGCAGTTCTTC. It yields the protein CSVEEGYNEQFF.

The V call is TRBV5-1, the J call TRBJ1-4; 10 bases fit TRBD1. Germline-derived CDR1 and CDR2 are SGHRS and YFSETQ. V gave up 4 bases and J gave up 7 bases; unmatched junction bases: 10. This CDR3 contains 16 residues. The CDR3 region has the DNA TGCGCCAGCAGCCGCTCCCGACAGGGGGCGAGTGAAAAACTGTTTTTT. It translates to CASSRSRQGASEKLFF.

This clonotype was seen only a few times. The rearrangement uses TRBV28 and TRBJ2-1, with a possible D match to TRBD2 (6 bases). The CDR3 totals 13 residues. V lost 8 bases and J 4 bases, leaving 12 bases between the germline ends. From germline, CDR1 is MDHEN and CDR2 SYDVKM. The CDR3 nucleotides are TGTGCCAGCGACTTGGGGGGATACAATGAGCAGTTCTTC. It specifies CASDLGGYNEQFF.

The CDR3 loop reads CASSYVVGGLAVEQYF. In DNA form, the CDR3 reads TGTGCCAGCAGTTACGTTGTCGGGGGGCTTGCGGTCGAGCAGTACTTC. The chain uses TRBV6-2 or TRBV6-3 and TRBJ2-7; D perhaps matches TRBD2 (7 bases). Germline values: CDR1 MNHEY, CDR2 SVGEGT. This CDR3 spans 16 amino acids. V lost 2 bases and J 6 bases, leaving 20 bases between the germline ends.

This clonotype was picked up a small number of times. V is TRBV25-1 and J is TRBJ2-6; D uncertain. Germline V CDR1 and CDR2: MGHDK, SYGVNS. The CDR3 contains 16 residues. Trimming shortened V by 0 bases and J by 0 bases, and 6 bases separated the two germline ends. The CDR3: CASSEYMHSGANVLTF. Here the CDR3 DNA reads TGTGCCAGCAGTGAATATATGCACTCTGGGGCCAACGTCCTGACTTTC. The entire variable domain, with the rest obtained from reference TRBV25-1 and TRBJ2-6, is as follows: EADIYQTPRYLVIGTGKKITLECSQTMGHDKMYWYQQDPGMELHLIHYSYGVNSTEKGDLSSESTVSRIRTEHFPLTLESARPSHTSQYLCASSEYMHSGANVLTFGAGSRLTVL.

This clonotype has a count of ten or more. CDR3 loop: CASSDGGSNQPQHF. In DNA, the CDR3 is TGTGCCAGCAGTGACGGGGGTAGCAATCAGCCCCAGCATTTT. The chain links TRBV6-1 to TRBJ1-5; possibly TRBD1 for D (5 bases). Looked up from germline, CDR1 is MNHNS and CDR2 is SASEGT. The V end lost 3 bases, the J end lost 0 bases, and 6 bases lay between the germline ends. There are 14 residues in the CDR3.

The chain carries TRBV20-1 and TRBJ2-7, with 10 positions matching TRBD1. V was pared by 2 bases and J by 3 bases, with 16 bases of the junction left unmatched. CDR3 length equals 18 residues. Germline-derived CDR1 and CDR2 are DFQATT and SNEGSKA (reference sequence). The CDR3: CSARIRDRGQSGRYEQYF. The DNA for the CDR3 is TGCAGTGCTAGAATCCGGGACAGGGGACAGTCGGGGCGCTACGAGCAGTACTTC.

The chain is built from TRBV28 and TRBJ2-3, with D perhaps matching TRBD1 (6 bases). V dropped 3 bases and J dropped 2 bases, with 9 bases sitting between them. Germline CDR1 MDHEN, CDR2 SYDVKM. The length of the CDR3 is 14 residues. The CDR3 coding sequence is TGTGCCAGCAGTTTTGACAGGTCCACAGATACGCAGTATTTT. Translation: CASSFDRSTDTQYF. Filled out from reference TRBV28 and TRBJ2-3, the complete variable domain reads DVKVTQSSRYLVKRTGEKVFLECVQDMDHENMFWYRQDPGLGLRLIYFSYDVKMKEKGDIPEGYSVSREKKERFSLILESASTNQTSMYLCASSFDRSTDTQYFGPGTRLTVL.

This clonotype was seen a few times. The CDR3 loop reads CASSLKDGRTDTQYF. The CDR3 nucleotides are TGTGCCAGCAGCTTAAAGGATGGGCGCACAGATACGCAGTATTTT. The rearrangement links TRBV7-2 to TRBJ2-3; D call uncertain. V was pared by 2 bases and J by 1 base, with 10 bases between. The germline CDR1 and CDR2 sequences are SGHTA and FQGNSA. The CDR3 has 15 amino acids.

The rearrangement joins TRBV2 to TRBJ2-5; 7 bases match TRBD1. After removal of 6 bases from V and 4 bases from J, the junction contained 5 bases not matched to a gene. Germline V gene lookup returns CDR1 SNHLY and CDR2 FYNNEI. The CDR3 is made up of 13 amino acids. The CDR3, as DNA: TGTGCCAGCAGGAACGACAGGGTAGAGACCCAGTACTTC. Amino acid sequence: CASRNDRVETQYF. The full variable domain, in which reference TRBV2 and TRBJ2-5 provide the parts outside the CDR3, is EPEVTQTPSHQVTQMGQEVILRCVPISNHLYFYWYRQILGQKVEFLVSFYNNEISEKSEIFDDQFSVERPDGSNFTLKIRSTKLEDSAMYFCASRNDRVETQYFGPGTRLLVL.

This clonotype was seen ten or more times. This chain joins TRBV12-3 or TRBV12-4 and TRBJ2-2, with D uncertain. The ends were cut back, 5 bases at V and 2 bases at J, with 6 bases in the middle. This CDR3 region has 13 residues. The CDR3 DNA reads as TGTGCCAGCAGTCGAGATAACACCGGGGAGCTGTTTTTT. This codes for CASSRDNTGELFF.

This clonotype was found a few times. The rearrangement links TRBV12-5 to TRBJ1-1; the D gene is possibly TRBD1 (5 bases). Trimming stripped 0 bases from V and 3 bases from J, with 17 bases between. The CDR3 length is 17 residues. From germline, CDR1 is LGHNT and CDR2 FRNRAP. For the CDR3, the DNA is TGTGCTAGTGGTTTGGTAGTGGGGGGTAAGATCGACACTGAAGCTTTCTTT. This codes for CASGLVVGGKIDTEAFF.